This T cell receptor (beta chain) originates from a study of T cell clonotyping in hematopoietic cell transplantation. Study-wide results and caveats: Without cell sorting, CD4 versus CD8 contributions remain unresolved. Pathologically expanded recipient clonotypes increased progressively from day 30 to day 180 as diversity fell. Broader posttransplant TCR repertoire diversity was predicted by graft donor and pretransplant recipient Inverse Simpson Index values.

Trimming removed 6 bases at V and 2 bases at J, with 7 bases between. Germline CDR1 is MDHEN and CDR2 is SYDVKM. The CDR3 loop spans 12 amino acids. For this clone: No antigen is known for it.

Sequencing used immunoSEQ multiplex PCR; TCRdb keeps in-frame clones, though not all of them. Of approximately 70,000 clones listed, around 94% were seen once; the top ten hold 1.5% to 2%. Material: peripheral blood mononuclear cells. The clonotype originates from a man aged 50-59 years in good health. Some clones in this sample may be carry-over from other donors' samples. The rearrangement joins TRBV28 to TRBJ1-2; D not certain. The CDR3 nucleotides are TGTGCCAGCAGCAACCAGAACTATGGCTACACCTTC. This encodes CASSNQNYGYTF.